These 16 T cell receptor beta chains came from one sample sequenced in a study of blood T cell repertoires in COVID-19 (TCRdb year 2020). Libraries came from the immunoSEQ multiplex PCR assay. TCRdb took over this immuneACCESS table, retaining in-frame rearrangements with V and J assigned. Such tables are incomplete; in checked studies, under half of the missing clones stem from an unresolved V gene, and the remainder is unexplained. In this sample the table shows 150,000 to 200,000 clones, under 90% of which occur a single time. The top ten clonotypes cover roughly 19% of the sample. The sequencing input was peripheral blood. The receptor source for this set is a woman older than 75 with acute or convalescent COVID-19.

The chain has TRBV21-1 and TRBJ2-7; the table's D call TRBD1 went unverified against the DNA. TRBV21-1 is recorded as a pseudogene. This CDR3 is built from 15 residues. CDR3 sequence: CASSKTKGGPYEQYF. In DNA form, the CDR3 reads TGTGCCAGCAGCAAAACGAAAGGGGGCCCCTACGAGCAGTACTTC.

The chain recombines TRBV6-2 or TRBV6-3 with TRBJ1-3; TRBD1 matches at 9 bases. Germline CDR1 is MNHEY and CDR2 is SVGEGT. V shed 0 bases and J 6 bases; nucleotides not matched to a gene: 6. The CDR3 loop spans 16 amino acids. CDR3 nucleotides: TGTGCCAGCAGTTACTCGCGAGGACAGGGGACAAACACCATATATTTT. Its protein is CASSYSRGQGTNTIYF.

This clone was observed once. This rearrangement joins TRBV11-3 to TRBJ1-1; the D gene is possibly TRBD1 (5 bases). Germline loops: CDR1 SGHNT, CDR2 YENEEA. The CDR3 loop spans 22 amino acids. Trimming shortened V by 0 bases and J by 1 base, and 30 bases separated the two germline ends. CDR3 nucleotide sequence: TGTGCCAGCAGCTTAGAAATACCCACACTGGGGTTGAAGGGGCGAACGAACACTGAAGCTTTCTTT. This gives the protein CASSLEIPTLGLKGRTNTEAFF.

The genes are TRBV5-5 and TRBJ1-5; 9 bases map to TRBD1. Germline loops: CDR1 SGHKS, CDR2 YYEKEE (reference sequence). Germline trimming cut 0 bases from V and 4 bases from J; bases unmatched to any gene: 2. This CDR3 comprises 15 residues. Here the CDR3 reads CASSLAGTGNQPQHF. CDR3 in DNA: TGTGCCAGCAGCTTGGCCGGGACAGGGAATCAGCCCCAGCATTTT.

This chain joins TRBV7-9 and TRBJ1-1; perhaps TRBD1 as D (5 bases). V gave up 5 bases and J gave up 6 bases, with 16 bases separating them. Per the germline V gene, CDR1 is SEHNR and CDR2 is FQNEAQ (reference sequence). This CDR3 comprises 14 residues. CDR3 sequence (DNA): TGTGCCAGCAGCCCCCTCACTCGGGGGGCTGAAGCTTTCTTT. Translation gives CASSPLTRGAEAFF.

This clone was seen a handful of times. V gene TRBV6-2 or TRBV6-3 combines with J gene TRBJ1-5; 10 nucleotides line up with TRBD1. CDR3 length equals 16 residues. Germline assignment: CDR1 MNHEY and CDR2 SVGEGT. With 5 bases clipped from V and 3 bases from J, the junction kept 7 bases outside the gene matches. DNA for the CDR3: TGTGCCAGCAGTACCCCGGGACAGGGGTCCAATCAGCCCCAGCATTTT. As protein: CASSTPGQGSNQPQHF.

The J gene is TRBJ1-1, the V gene TRBV19, with 7 bases lining up with TRBD1. V trimming: 5 bases; J trimming: 2 bases; junction bases outside the gene matches: 8. Germline CDR1 reads LNHDA; CDR2 reads SQIVND (reference sequence). The CDR3 loop spans 15 amino acids. CDR3 nucleotides: TGTGCCAGTAGTCATTTCCGGGACAGCAACACTGAAGCTTTCTTT. Its protein is CASSHFRDSNTEAFF. Variable domain in full (rest from reference TRBV19 and TRBJ1-1): DGGITQSPKYLFRKEGQNVTLSCEQNLNHDAMYWYRQDPGQGLRLIYYSQIVNDFQKGDIAEGYSVSREKKESFPLTVTSAQKNPTAFYLCASSHFRDSNTEAFFGQGTRLTVV.

V is TRBV13 and J is TRBJ1-5; perhaps TRBD1 as D (5 bases). This CDR3 spans 16 amino acids. Trimming stripped 0 bases from V and 4 bases from J, with 13 bases between. The germline gives CDR1 PRHDT, CDR2 FYEKMQ (reference sequence). The CDR3 is CASSLGGPVGNQPQHF. The CDR3 nucleotides read TGTGCCAGCAGCTTAGGGGGGCCAGTTGGGAATCAGCCCCAGCATTTT.

The V call is TRBV5-6, the J call TRBJ2-7, with 10 bases aligning to TRBD1. There are 14 residues in the CDR3. V shed 0 bases and J 6 bases; nucleotides not matched to a gene: 3. The germline V gene has CDR1 SGHDT and CDR2 YYEEEE. The CDR3 sequence: CASSLGQGAIEQYF. CDR3 DNA: TGTGCCAGCAGCTTGGGACAGGGGGCCATCGAGCAGTACTTC.

The CDR3 protein is CASSPVLRDSTYEQYF. As DNA, the CDR3 is TGTGCCAGCAGCCCCGTCTTACGGGACAGCACCTACGAGCAGTACTTC. V gene TRBV5-6 combines with J gene TRBJ2-7, with 7 bases lining up with TRBD1. Per germline, CDR1 SGHDT and CDR2 YYEEEE. The CDR3 spans 16 residues. The J segment lost 2 bases and the V segment lost 4 bases, leaving 12 bases of the junction unmatched.

The rearrangement joins TRBV4-1 to TRBJ2-2; TRBD2 matches at 7 bases. V shed 3 bases and J 4 bases; nucleotides not matched to a gene: 8. This CDR3 comprises 16 residues. Per the germline V gene, CDR1 is MGHRA and CDR2 is YSYEKL. CDR3 coding DNA: TGCGCCAGCAGCCAGGCCAGCGGGACTCCCACCGGGGAGCTGTTTTTT. As protein: CASSQASGTPTGELFF.

This clone was counted once. The chain combines TRBV10-1 with TRBJ2-1; 12 nucleotides match TRBD2. The germline gives CDR1 WNHNN, CDR2 SYGVQD (reference sequence). J lost 7 bases, V lost 2 bases, and 6 bases had no gene match. This CDR3 is 16 amino acids long. The CDR3 DNA reads as TGCGCCAGCAGTGAGCGGACTAGCGGGGTCTTGAATGAGCAGTTCTTC. Its translation: CASSERTSGVLNEQFF.

J is TRBJ1-6 and V is TRBV20-1; D is undetermined. V was trimmed by 0 bases and J by 10 bases, leaving 4 bases between them. Germline CDR1 DFQATT, CDR2 SNEGSKA (reference sequence). There are 11 residues in the CDR3. Here the CDR3 DNA reads TGCAGTGCTAGAGATAGCTCACCCCTCCACTTT. Protein: CSARDSSPLHF.

This CDR3 reads CASNNLYGYTF. CDR3 in DNA: TGTGCCAGCAACAACCTCTATGGCTACACCTTC. The chain joins TRBV28 to TRBJ1-2; D call uncertain. Between the trimmed V and J ends, which lost 7 bases and 4 bases, there was a span of 7 bases. Germline lookup yields CDR1 MDHEN and CDR2 SYDVKM. The CDR3 has 11 amino acids.

The V and J genes are TRBV5-1 and TRBJ2-1, with TRBD2 matching over 7 bases. J lost 4 bases, V lost 0 bases, and 4 bases had no gene match. CDR3 size: 15 residues. Germline V lookup: CDR1 SGHRS, CDR2 YFSETQ. The CDR3 spells CASSLAPSGYNEQFF. Here the CDR3 DNA reads TGCGCCAGCAGCTTGGCCCCTAGCGGATACAATGAGCAGTTCTTC.

The genes are TRBV28 and TRBJ2-5; D ambiguous. Germline values: CDR1 MDHEN, CDR2 SYDVKM. The V and J ends lost 4 bases and 3 bases respectively, with 9 bases between them. The CDR3 extends over 13 amino acids. The CDR3 coding sequence is TGTGCCAGCAGTTCGAACAAGAAAGAGACCCAGTACTTC. Residues: CASSSNKKETQYF.